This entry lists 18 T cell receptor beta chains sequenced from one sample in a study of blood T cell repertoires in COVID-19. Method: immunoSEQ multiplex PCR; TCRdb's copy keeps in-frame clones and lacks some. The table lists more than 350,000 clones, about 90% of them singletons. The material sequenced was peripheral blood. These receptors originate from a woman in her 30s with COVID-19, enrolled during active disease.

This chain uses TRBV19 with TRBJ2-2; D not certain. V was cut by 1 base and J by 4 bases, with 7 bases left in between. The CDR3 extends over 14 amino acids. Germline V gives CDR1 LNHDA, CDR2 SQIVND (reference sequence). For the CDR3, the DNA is TGTGCCAGTAGTATAGGGGCCGCCACCGGGGAGCTGTTTTTT. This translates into CASSIGAATGELFF.

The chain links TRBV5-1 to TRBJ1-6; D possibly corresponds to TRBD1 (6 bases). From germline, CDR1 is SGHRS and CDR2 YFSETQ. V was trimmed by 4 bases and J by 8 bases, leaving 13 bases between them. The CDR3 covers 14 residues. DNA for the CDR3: TGCGCCAGCAGCGCCAGGGGCGGATATTCACCCCTCCACTTT. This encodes CASSARGGYSPLHF.

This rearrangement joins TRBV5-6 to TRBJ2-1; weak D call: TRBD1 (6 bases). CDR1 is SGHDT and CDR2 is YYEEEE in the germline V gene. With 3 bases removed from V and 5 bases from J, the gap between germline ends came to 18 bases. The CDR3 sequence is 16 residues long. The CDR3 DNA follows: TGTGCCAGCAGCTCCTACAGGGCCGGACTCGACAATGAGCAGTTCTTC. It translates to CASSSYRAGLDNEQFF.

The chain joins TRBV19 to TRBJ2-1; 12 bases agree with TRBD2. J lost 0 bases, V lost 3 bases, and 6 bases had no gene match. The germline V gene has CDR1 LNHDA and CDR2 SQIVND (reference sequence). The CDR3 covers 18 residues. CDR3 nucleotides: TGTGCCAGTAGTATTCGACTAGCGGGGGCTAGCTCCTACAATGAGCAGTTCTTC. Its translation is CASSIRLAGASSYNEQFF.

This CDR3 reads CASSLLDSFSGNTIYF. The DNA of the CDR3 is TGTGCCAGCAGCCTTCTGGACAGCTTCTCTGGAAACACCATATATTTT. The V and J genes are TRBV3-1 (or the pseudogene TRBV3-2) and TRBJ1-3; a possible D gene is TRBD1 (6 bases). The V end was cut by 4 bases, the J end by 0 bases, with 13 bases between. The CDR3 loop spans 16 amino acids. CDR1 and CDR2 from the germline V gene are LGHDT and YNNKEL (reference sequence).

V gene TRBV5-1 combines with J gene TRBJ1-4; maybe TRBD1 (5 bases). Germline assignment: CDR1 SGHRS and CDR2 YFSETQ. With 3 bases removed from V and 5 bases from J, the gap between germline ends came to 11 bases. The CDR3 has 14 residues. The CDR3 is CASSSRQPNEKLFF. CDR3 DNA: TGCGCCAGCAGCTCTAGACAGCCCAATGAAAAACTGTTTTTT. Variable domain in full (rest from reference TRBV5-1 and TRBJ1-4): KAGVTQTPRYLIKTRGQQVTLSCSPISGHRSVSWYQQTPGQGLQFLFEYFSETQRNKGNFPGRFSGRQFSNSRSEMNVSTLELGDSALYLCASSSRQPNEKLFFGSGTQLSVL.

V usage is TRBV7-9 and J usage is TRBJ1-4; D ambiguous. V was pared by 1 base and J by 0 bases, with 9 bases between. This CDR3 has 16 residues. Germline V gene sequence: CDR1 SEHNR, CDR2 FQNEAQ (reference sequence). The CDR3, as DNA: TGTGCCAGCAGCTTAGGAAACAGCCCAACTAATGAAAAACTGTTTTTT. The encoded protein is CASSLGNSPTNEKLFF.

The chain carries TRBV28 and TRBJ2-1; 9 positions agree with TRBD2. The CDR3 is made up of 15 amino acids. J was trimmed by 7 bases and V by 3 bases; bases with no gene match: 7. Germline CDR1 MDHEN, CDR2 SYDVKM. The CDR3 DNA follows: TGTGCCAGCAGTTTCACGTTAGCGGGAGCGAATGAGCAGTTCTTC. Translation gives CASSFTLAGANEQFF.

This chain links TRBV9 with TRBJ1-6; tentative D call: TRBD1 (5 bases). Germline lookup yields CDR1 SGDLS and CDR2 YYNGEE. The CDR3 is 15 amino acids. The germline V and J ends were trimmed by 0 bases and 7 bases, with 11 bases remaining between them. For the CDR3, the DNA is TGTGCCAGCAGCGTAGGTCCAGGGTTAAATTCACCCCTCCACTTT. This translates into CASSVGPGLNSPLHF.

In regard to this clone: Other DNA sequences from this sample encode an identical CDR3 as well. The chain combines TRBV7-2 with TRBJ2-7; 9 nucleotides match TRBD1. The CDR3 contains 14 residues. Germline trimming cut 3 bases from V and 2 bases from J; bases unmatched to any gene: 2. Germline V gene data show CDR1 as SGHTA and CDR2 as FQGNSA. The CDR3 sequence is CASSLTGGAYEQYF. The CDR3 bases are TGTGCCAGCAGCTTGACAGGGGGAGCCTACGAGCAGTACTTC.

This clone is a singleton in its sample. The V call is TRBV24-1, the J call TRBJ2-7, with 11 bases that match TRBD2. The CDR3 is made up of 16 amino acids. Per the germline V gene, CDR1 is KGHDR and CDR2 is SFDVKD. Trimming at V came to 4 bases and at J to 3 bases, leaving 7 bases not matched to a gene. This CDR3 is CATSERTSGLYYEQYF. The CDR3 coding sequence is TGTGCCACCAGTGAGAGGACTAGCGGGTTATACTACGAGCAGTACTTC.

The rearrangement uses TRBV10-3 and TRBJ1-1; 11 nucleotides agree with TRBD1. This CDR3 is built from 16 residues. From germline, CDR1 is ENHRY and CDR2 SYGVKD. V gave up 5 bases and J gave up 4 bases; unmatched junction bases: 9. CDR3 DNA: TGTGCCATCAGTTCCGGGACAGGGGGAAAAGGCACTGAAGCTTTCTTT. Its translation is CAISSGTGGKGTEAFF.

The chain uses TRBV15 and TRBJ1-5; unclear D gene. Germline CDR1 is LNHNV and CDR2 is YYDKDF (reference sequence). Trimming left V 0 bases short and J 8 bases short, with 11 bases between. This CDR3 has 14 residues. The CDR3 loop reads CATSRDLSEEPQHF. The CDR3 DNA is TGTGCCACCAGCAGAGATCTGAGTGAGGAGCCCCAGCATTTT.

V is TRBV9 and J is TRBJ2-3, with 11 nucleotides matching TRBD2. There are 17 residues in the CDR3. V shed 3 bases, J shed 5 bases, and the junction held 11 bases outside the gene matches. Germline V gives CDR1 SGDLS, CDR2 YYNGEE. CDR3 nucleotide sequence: TGTGCCAGCAGCGCGTTGACACTAGCGGGAGTAGGAGATACGCAGTATTTT. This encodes CASSALTLAGVGDTQYF.

The CDR3: CASSYTGVGQETQYF. CDR3 in DNA: TGTGCCAGCAGCTATACAGGGGTGGGACAAGAGACCCAGTACTTC. This chain connects TRBV7-9 to TRBJ2-5, with 7 bases matching TRBD1. Germline CDR1 SEHNR, CDR2 FQNEAQ (reference sequence). This CDR3 contains 15 residues. V dropped 4 bases and J dropped 2; count of bases not matched to a gene: 7.

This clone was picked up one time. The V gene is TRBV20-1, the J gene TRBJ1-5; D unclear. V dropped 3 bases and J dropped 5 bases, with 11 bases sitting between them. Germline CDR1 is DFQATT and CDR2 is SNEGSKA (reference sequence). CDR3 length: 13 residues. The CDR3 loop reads CSASARPDQPQHF. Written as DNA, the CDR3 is TGCAGTGCTAGTGCGCGGCCCGATCAGCCCCAGCATTTT.

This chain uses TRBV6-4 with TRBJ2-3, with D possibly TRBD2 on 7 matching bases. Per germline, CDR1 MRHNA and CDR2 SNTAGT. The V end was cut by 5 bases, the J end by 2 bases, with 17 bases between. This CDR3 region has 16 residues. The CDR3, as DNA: TGTGCCAGCAGTCGCAGAGGGGGGGAACCCACAGATACGCAGTATTTT. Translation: CASSRRGGEPTDTQYF.

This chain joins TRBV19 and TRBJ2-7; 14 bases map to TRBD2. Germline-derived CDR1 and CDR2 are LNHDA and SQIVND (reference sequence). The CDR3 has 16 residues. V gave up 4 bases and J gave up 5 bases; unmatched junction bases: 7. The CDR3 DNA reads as TGTGCCAGTAGTACGAAACGACTAGCGGGAGGGAACGAGCAGTACTTC. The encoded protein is CASSTKRLAGGNEQYF.